The rows below give T cell receptor beta chains drawn from one sample of a study of blood T cell repertoires in COVID-19. Using immunoSEQ multiplex PCR, the repertoire was profiled, and TCRdb retains in-frame clones only, with some absent. Of about 180,000 clones in the sample, 88% were seen once. Sequencing was carried out using peripheral blood. All receptors derive from a woman aged 25-40 years with acute or convalescent COVID-19. CDR3s include the opening cysteine and the closing phenylalanine or tryptophan. Each record gives: CDR3 DNA, CDR3 protein, J gene, clone size, D gene, V gene. A D gene is named only where the DNA matches it firmly. The listing skips clone size in some rows; elsewhere it reads once, few, many or a size class.

DNA: TGTGCCAGCAGCTTAAATTCTGGGCTTAATGAAAAACTGTTTTTT
CDR3: CASSLNSGLNEKLFF
J: TRBJ1-4
size: -
D: -
V: TRBV5-4

DNA: TGTGCCAGCAAACGGTCCAGCACAGATACGCAGTATTTT
CDR3: CASKRSSTDTQYF
J: TRBJ2-3
size: -
D: -
V: TRBV5-8

DNA: TGTGCCAGCAGCCACGGGACAATCTATGGCTACACCTTC
CDR3: CASSHGTIYGYTF
J: TRBJ1-2
size: -
D: -
V: TRBV14

DNA: TGCGCCAGCAGCTTCCGGACCCTCGGGGACACTGAAGCTTTCTTT
CDR3: CASSFRTLGDTEAFF
J: TRBJ1-1
size: -
D: -
V: TRBV5-1

DNA: TGTGCCAGCAGTTTAGAATTAAACTCCGAGCAGTACTTC
CDR3: CASSLELNSEQYF
J: TRBJ2-7
size: -
D: -
V: TRBV12-3/TRBV12-4

DNA: TGTGCCAGCAGCTTAGTCGCGGGAGGAAACAATGAGCAGTTCTTC
CDR3: CASSLVAGGNNEQFF
J: TRBJ2-1
size: -
D: TRBD2
V: TRBV7-2

DNA: TGTGCCAGCCAGGGACAGGGCGACTACGAGCAGTACTTC
CDR3: CASQGQGDYEQYF
J: TRBJ2-7
size: -
D: TRBD1
V: TRBV5-6

DNA: TGTGCCAGCAGCCCGCGAGCACAGGAAGCTTTCTTT
CDR3: CASSPRAQEAFF
J: TRBJ1-1
size: few
D: -
V: TRBV14

DNA: TGTGCCAGCAGTTATAGCGGGTTGGGCAATGAGCAGTTCTTC
CDR3: CASSYSGLGNEQFF
J: TRBJ2-1
size: -
D: TRBD2
V: TRBV6-4

DNA: TGTGCTAGTGGCCCGGGACAGATTTTT
CDR3: CASGPGQIF
J: TRBJ2-3
size: -
D: TRBD1
V: TRBV12-5

DNA: TGTGCCTGCCAAACAGGGGGGAATTCACCCCTCCACTTT
CDR3: CACQTGGNSPLHF
J: TRBJ1-6
size: -
D: TRBD1
V: TRBV6-6

DNA: TGTGCCAGCAGCTCCTGGGAGGAGACCCAGTACTTC
CDR3: CASSSWEETQYF
J: TRBJ2-5
size: -
D: -
V: TRBV7-9

DNA: TGTGCCAGCAGTTTACCCCCAGGGACGCGGGGTAGTAGAGAGACCCAGTACTTC
CDR3: CASSLPPGTRGSRETQYF
J: TRBJ2-5
size: -
D: -
V: TRBV28

DNA: TGTGCCATCAGTGATGGGGGAGGGGTCTTCAATGAGCAGTTCTTC
CDR3: CAISDGGGVFNEQFF
J: TRBJ2-1
size: -
D: TRBD2
V: TRBV10-3

DNA: TGCGCCAGCAGGGGACACCTGAATGAAAAACTGTTTTTT
CDR3: CASRGHLNEKLFF
J: TRBJ1-4
size: -
D: -
V: TRBV10-2

DNA: TGTGCCAGCAGCCCTGGACTAACCCGTTCCGGGGAGCTGTTTTTT
CDR3: CASSPGLTRSGELFF
J: TRBJ2-2
size: -
D: -
V: TRBV11-3

DNA: TGTGCCAGCAGCTTAGAATACAGGGGACTAGCGGGAGGTACCTACAATGAGCAGTTCTTC
CDR3: CASSLEYRGLAGGTYNEQFF
J: TRBJ2-1
size: -
D: TRBD2
V: TRBV11-3

DNA: TGTGCCAGCAGCCCCACCGGGACTTGGCTGTACTTC
CDR3: CASSPTGTWLYF
J: TRBJ2-7
size: -
D: -
V: TRBV6-5

DNA: TGCGCCAGCAGCCAAGGCCCTTCGGGAGGGCAAGAGACCCAGTACTTC
CDR3: CASSQGPSGGQETQYF
J: TRBJ2-5
size: -
D: TRBD2
V: TRBV4-1

DNA: TGTGCCAGCAGGGACAGGGCCTCTGGGGCCAACGTCCTGACTTTC
CDR3: CASRDRASGANVLTF
J: TRBJ2-6
size: -
D: TRBD1
V: TRBV2

DNA: TGTGCCAGCTCGCGACTAGCGGGATTCAATGAGCAGTTCTTC
CDR3: CASSRLAGFNEQFF
J: TRBJ2-1
size: -
D: TRBD2
V: TRBV6-5

DNA: TGCAGCGTTGTTTTGGGGACAGGGATTAGTGCCCCTTACGAGCAGTACTTC
CDR3: CSVVLGTGISAPYEQYF
J: TRBJ2-7
size: -
D: TRBD1
V: TRBV29-1

DNA: TGTGCCAGCAGTGAGTTAAATGAGCAGTTCTTC
CDR3: CASSELNEQFF
J: TRBJ2-1
size: few
D: -
V: TRBV2

DNA: TGTGCCAGCAGCTTAGGGAACAGGGAGATAGATACGCAGTATTTT
CDR3: CASSLGNREIDTQYF
J: TRBJ2-3
size: -
D: -
V: TRBV7-6

DNA: TGTGCCAGCAGCCAAGGGCAGTATGGCTACACCTTC
CDR3: CASSQGQYGYTF
J: TRBJ1-2
size: -
D: -
V: TRBV3-1/TRBV3-2

DNA: TGTGCCAGCAGCTCCCTTGACGAGCAGTACTTC
CDR3: CASSSLDEQYF
J: TRBJ2-7
size: -
D: -
V: TRBV13

DNA: TGTGCCAGCAGTCGAGGACAGGGGGAAGGAAACACCATATATTTT
CDR3: CASSRGQGEGNTIYF
J: TRBJ1-3
size: -
D: TRBD1
V: TRBV6-5

DNA: TGTGCCAGCAGCCACTCTACGGAGGGCCGGAGCACCATATATTTT
CDR3: CASSHSTEGRSTIYF
J: TRBJ1-3
size: -
D: -
V: TRBV14

DNA: TGTGCCAGCTCACCTGTCAGGGACTATGGCTACACCTTC
CDR3: CASSPVRDYGYTF
J: TRBJ1-2
size: -
D: -
V: TRBV18

DNA: TGTGCCAGCAGGCCCACAGGAAACTTC
CDR3: CASRPTGNF
J: TRBJ2-7
size: -
D: -
V: TRBV25-1

DNA: TGTGCCAGTAGTATAGATCTTGGGAGGAACGAGCAGTACTTC
CDR3: CASSIDLGRNEQYF
J: TRBJ2-7
size: -
D: -
V: TRBV19

DNA: TGTGCCAGCAGTTCGGGGGGCCAGGGGGCGTCTTGGGTGCAGTTCTTC
CDR3: CASSSGGQGASWVQFF
J: TRBJ2-1
size: -
D: -
V: TRBV7-8

DNA: TGTGCCAGCAGCTTGGAACAGGGGCCAGGCTACGAGCAGTACTTC
CDR3: CASSLEQGPGYEQYF
J: TRBJ2-7
size: -
D: TRBD1
V: TRBV5-4

DNA: TGTGCCAGCAGCTTCTCCGGGACAGTTAGTGATGAGCAGTTCTTC
CDR3: CASSFSGTVSDEQFF
J: TRBJ2-1
size: -
D: TRBD1
V: TRBV11-3

DNA: TGTGCCAGCAGCAGACCACAGGGCTGGAACACTGAAGCTTTCTTT
CDR3: CASSRPQGWNTEAFF
J: TRBJ1-1
size: -
D: -
V: TRBV11-2

DNA: TGTGCCAGCAGCCAGCGGGACCTGGAGACCCAGTACTTC
CDR3: CASSQRDLETQYF
J: TRBJ2-5
size: -
D: -
V: TRBV3-1/TRBV3-2